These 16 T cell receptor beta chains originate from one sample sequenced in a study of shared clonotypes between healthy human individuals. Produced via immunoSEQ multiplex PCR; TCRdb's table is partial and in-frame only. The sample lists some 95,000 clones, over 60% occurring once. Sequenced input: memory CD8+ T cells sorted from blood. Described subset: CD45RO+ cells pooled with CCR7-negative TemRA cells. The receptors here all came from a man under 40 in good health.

The CDR3 here is CASKVSISGSQYF. Written as DNA, the CDR3 is TGTGCCAGCAAGGTTTCCATAAGCGGATCACAGTACTTC. The rearrangement uses TRBV27 and TRBJ2-7, with D possibly TRBD2 on 5 matching bases. The V gene lost 7 bases and the J gene lost 10 bases, with 20 bases spanning the gap. Germline CDR1 is MNHEY and CDR2 is SMNVEV (reference sequence). This CDR3 has 13 amino acids.

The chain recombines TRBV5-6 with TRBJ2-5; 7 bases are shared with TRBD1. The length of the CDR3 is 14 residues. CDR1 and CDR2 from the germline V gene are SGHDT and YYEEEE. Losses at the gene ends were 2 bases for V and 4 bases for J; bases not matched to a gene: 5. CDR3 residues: CASSFGTAIETQYF. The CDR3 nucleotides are TGTGCCAGCAGCTTCGGGACAGCTATAGAGACCCAGTACTTC.

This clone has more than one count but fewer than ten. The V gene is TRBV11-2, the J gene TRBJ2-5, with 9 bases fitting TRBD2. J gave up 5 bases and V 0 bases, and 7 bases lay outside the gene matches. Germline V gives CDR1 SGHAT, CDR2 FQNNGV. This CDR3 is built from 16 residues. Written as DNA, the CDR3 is TGTGCCAGCAGCTTAGATTCGGCGGGAGGGGCTGAGACCCAGTACTTC. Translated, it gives CASSLDSAGGAETQYF.

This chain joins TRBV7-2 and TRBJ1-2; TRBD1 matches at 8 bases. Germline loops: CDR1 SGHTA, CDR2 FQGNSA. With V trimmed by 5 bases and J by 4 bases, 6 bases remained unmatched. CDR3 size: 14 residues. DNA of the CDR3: TGTGCCAGCAGCCCTCGGGACAGGCGCTATGGCTACACCTTC. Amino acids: CASSPRDRRYGYTF.

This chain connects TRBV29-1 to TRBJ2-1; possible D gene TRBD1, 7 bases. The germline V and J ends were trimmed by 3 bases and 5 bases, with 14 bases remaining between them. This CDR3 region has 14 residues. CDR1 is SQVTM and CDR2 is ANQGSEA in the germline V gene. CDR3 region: CSVEEGASNNEQFF. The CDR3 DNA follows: TGCAGCGTTGAGGAGGGGGCAAGTAACAATGAGCAGTTCTTC.

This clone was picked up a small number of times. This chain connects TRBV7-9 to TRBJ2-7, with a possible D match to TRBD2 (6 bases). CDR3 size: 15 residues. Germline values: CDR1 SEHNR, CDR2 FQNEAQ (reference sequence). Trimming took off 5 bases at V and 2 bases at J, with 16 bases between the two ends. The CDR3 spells CASSPRGSGAYEQYF. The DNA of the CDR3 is TGTGCCAGCAGCCCCCGTGGTAGCGGAGCCTACGAGCAGTACTTC.

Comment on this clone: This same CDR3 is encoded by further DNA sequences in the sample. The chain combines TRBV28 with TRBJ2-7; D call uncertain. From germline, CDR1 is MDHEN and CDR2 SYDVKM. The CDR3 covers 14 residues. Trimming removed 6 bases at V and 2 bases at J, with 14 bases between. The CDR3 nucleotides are TGTGCCAGCAGCCCGCCGGGCCCGACCTACGAGCAGTACTTC. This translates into CASSPPGPTYEQYF.

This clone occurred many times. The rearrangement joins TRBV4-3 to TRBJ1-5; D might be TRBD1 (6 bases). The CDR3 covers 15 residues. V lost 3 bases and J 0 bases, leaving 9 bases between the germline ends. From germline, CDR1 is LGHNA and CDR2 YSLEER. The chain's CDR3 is CASSQRTVSNQPQHF. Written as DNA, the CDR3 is TGCGCCAGCAGCCAGAGGACAGTTAGCAATCAGCCCCAGCATTTT.

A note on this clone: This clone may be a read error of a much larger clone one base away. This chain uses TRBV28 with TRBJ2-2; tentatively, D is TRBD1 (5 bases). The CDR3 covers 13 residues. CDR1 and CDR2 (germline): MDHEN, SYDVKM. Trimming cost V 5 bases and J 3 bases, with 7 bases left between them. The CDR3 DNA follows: TGTGCCAGCAGTGACAGCCACACCGGGGAGCTGTTTTTT. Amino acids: CASSDSHTGELFF.

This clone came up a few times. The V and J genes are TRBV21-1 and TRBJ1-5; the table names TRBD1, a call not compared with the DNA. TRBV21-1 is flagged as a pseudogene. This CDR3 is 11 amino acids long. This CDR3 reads CASSGSWTEHF. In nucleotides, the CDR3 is TGTGCCAGCAGCGGGTCGTGGACAGAGCATTTT.

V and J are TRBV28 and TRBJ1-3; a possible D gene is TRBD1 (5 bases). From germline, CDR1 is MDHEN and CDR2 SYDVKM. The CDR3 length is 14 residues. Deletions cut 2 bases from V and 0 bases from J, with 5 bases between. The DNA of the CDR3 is TGTGCCAGCAGTTTAGACAGCTCTGGAAACACCATATATTTT. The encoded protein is CASSLDSSGNTIYF.

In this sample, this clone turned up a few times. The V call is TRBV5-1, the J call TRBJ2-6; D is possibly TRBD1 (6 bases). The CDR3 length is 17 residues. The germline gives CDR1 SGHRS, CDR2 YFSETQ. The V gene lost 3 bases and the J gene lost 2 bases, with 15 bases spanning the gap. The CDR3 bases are TGCGCCAGCAGCTCGGAATGGGCAGGGGCTGGGGCCAACGTCCTGACTTTC. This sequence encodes CASSSEWAGAGANVLTF.

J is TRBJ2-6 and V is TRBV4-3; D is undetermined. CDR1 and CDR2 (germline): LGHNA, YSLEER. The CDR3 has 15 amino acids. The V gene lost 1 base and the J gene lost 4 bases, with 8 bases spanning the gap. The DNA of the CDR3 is TGCGCCAGCAGCCAAGGGAGTACCGGGGCCAACGTCCTGACTTTC. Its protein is CASSQGSTGANVLTF.

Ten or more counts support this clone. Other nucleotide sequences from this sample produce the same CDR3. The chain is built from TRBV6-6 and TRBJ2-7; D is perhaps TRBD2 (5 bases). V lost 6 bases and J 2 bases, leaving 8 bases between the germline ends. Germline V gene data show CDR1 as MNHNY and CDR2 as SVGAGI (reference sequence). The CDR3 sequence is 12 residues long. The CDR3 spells CASRSLAYEQYF. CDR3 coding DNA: TGTGCCAGCAGATCACTAGCCTACGAGCAGTACTTC.

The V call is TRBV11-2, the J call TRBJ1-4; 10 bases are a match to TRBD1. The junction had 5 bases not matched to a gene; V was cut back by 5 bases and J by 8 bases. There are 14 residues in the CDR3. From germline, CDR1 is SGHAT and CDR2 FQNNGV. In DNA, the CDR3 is TGTGCCAGCAGCGAGACAGGGGGCTACGAAAAACTGTTTTTT. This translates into CASSETGGYEKLFF.

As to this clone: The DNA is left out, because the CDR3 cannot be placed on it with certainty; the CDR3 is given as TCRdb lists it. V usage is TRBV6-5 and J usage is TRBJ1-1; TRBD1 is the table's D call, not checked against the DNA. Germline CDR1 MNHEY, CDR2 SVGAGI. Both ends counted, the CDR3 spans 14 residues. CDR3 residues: CASSSSAGAPEAFF.